This is a list of T cell receptor beta chains from one sample in a study of blood T cell repertoires in COVID-19. TCRdb's copy holds only in-frame clones and misses some; the assay was immunoSEQ multiplex PCR. The repertoire holds some 300,000 clones, with nearly 90% as singletons. Sequencing used PBMCs or T cells enriched from blood (not recorded which). Receptors originate from a woman aged 45-65 years who had been exposed to COVID-19. Each CDR3 is given with its conserved first and last residue. The D gene is left open where the match is weak. Size tells how often a clone was seen (once, few, many) or the class of an expanded clone, and some rows leave it out.

J	size	D	V	CDR3	DNA
TRBJ2-7	-	TRBD1	TRBV19	CASSIAGTGAAPYEQYF	TGTGCCAGTAGTATAGCCGGGACAGGGGCTGCCCCCTACGAGCAGTACTTC
TRBJ2-1	-	TRBD2	TRBV28	CASSVGLAGGAALEQFF	TGTGCCAGCAGTGTGGGACTAGCGGGGGGAGCGGCGTTGGAGCAGTTCTTC
TRBJ1-2	-	-	TRBV3-1/TRBV3-2	CASSQAAGGYTF	TGTGCCAGCAGCCAAGCCGCCGGGGGCTACACCTTC
TRBJ1-2	-	-	TRBV7-2	CASSAGETTRNGYTF	TGTGCCAGCAGCGCGGGAGAGACAACCCGAAATGGCTACACCTTC
TRBJ2-7	-	-	TRBV19	CACAPLGGPYEQYF	TGTGCCTGCGCCCCCCTCGGGGGGCCGTACGAGCAGTACTTC
TRBJ1-2	-	TRBD1	TRBV6-1	CASSEATGNYGYTF	TGTGCCAGCAGTGAAGCGACAGGGAACTATGGCTACACCTTC
TRBJ2-5	-	-	TRBV7-9	CASSLREGAKETQYF	TGTGCCAGCAGCCTCCGGGAGGGGGCAAAAGAGACCCAGTACTTC
TRBJ2-7	-	TRBD2	TRBV7-8	CASSSTGGREKQYF	TGTGCCAGCAGCTCAACGGGAGGACGAGAGAAGCAGTACTTC
TRBJ1-1	-	TRBD1	TRBV9	CASSPRQGVGAFF	TGTGCCAGCAGCCCGCGACAGGGGGTCGGAGCTTTCTTT
TRBJ1-1	-	-	TRBV3-1/TRBV3-2	CASSHTVSTEAFF	TGTGCCAGCAGCCATACTGTATCCACTGAAGCTTTCTTT
TRBJ2-7	-	TRBD1	TRBV7-9	CASGAQGAGGEQYF	TGTGCCAGTGGGGCCCAGGGGGCCGGGGGCGAGCAGTACTTC
TRBJ1-1	-	-	TRBV2	CARTRAGGGTEAFF	TGTGCCAGAACTAGGGCCGGCGGCGGCACTGAAGCTTTCTTT
TRBJ2-4	once	TRBD2	TRBV6-2/TRBV6-3	CASSYSTTRTSGGRVQYF	TGTGCCAGCAGTTACTCGACTACCCGGACTAGCGGGGGCCGAGTTCAGTACTTC